Listed below are T cell receptor beta chains from one sample, sequenced in a study of CD8 T cells in Susac syndrome. TCRdb reprocessed the immunoSEQ multiplex PCR reads with MiXCR, giving one entry per CDR3 protein. The sample carries hundreds of thousands of distinct CDR3 sequences, approximately 94% recorded once. Source material: CD4+ T cells from PBMCs. These receptors were obtained from a human donor with Susac syndrome. CDR3s include the opening cysteine and the closing phenylalanine or tryptophan. A D gene is named only where the DNA matches it firmly. The size field is filled for only some rows; it gives once, few, many or a size class.

j_call,clone_size,d_call,v_call,cdr3_aa,cdr3_nt
TRBJ1-1,.,TRBD1,TRBV2,CASSPRTGSTEAFF,TGTGCCAGCAGTCCTCGGACAGGGAGCACTGAAGCTTTCTTT
TRBJ1-2,.,.,TRBV7-9,CASSWGLTRGYTF,TGTGCCAGCAGCTGGGGCCTCACCCGTGGCTACACCTTC
TRBJ1-5,.,.,TRBV19,CASSIESWTARNQPQHF,TGTGCCAGTAGTATAGAATCTTGGACAGCCCGCAATCAGCCCCAGCATTTT
TRBJ2-3,.,.,TRBV7-9,CASSFGITDTQYF,TGTGCCAGCAGCTTTGGGATCACGGATACGCAGTATTTT
TRBJ2-3,.,TRBD2,TRBV24-1,CATSDPGLAGGGPTDTQYF,TGTGCCACCAGTGACCCGGGACTAGCGGGGGGCGGCCCCACAGATACGCAGTATTTT
TRBJ1-1,.,.,TRBV7-9,CASSLQGDGGTEAFF,TGTGCCAGCAGCTTACAAGGGGACGGTGGGACTGAAGCTTTCTTT
TRBJ2-2,.,.,TRBV2,CASSEVGLFTGELFF,TGTGCCAGCAGTGAAGTAGGGCTATTCACCGGGGAGCTGTTTTTT
TRBJ1-6,.,TRBD1,TRBV5-8,CASNQRDSGSPLHF,TGTGCCAGCAACCAACGGGACAGCGGGTCACCCCTCCACTTT
TRBJ2-1,.,.,TRBV4-2,CASSQDSHGLQPAHYNEQFF,TGTGCCAGCAGCCAAGATTCCCACGGACTTCAGCCAGCTCACTACAATGAGCAGTTCTTC
TRBJ2-3,.,TRBD2,TRBV20-1,CSASSGGANRDTQYF,TGCAGTGCTTCAAGCGGGGGGGCCAATAGAGATACGCAGTATTTT
TRBJ2-5,once,TRBD1,TRBV6-5,CASSYGTGAQYQETQYF,TGTGCCAGCAGTTACGGGACAGGGGCTCAGTACCAAGAGACCCAGTACTTC
TRBJ1-5,.,.,TRBV7-9,CASSPLLGSANQPQHF,TGTGCCAGCAGCCCCCTACTAGGGAGTGCGAATCAGCCCCAGCATTTT
TRBJ2-5,.,.,TRBV20-1,CSAQDEPQETQYF,TGCAGTGCCCAAGACGAGCCCCAAGAGACCCAGTACTTC
TRBJ2-7,.,.,TRBV30,CAWSGSGRGLNEQYF,TGTGCCTGGAGTGGGTCAGGCAGGGGATTAAACGAGCAGTACTTC
TRBJ2-3,.,TRBD1,TRBV29-1,CSATDRARILSTDTQYF,TGCAGCGCTACGGACAGGGCCCGGATTCTTAGCACAGATACGCAGTATTTT
TRBJ2-1,.,.,TRBV7-2,CASSRTGGRDEQFF,TGTGCCAGCAGCCGGACCGGGGGGCGCGATGAGCAGTTCTTC
TRBJ1-2,.,.,TRBV9,CASSVDGGSNYGYTF,TGTGCCAGCAGCGTAGACGGGGGGTCTAACTATGGCTACACCTTC